This T cell receptor beta chain was sequenced for a study of response to subunit inactivated influenza vaccine. Germline V gene lookup returns CDR1 SEHNR and CDR2 FQNEAQ (reference sequence). V gave up 4 bases and J gave up 2 bases, with 17 bases separating them. The CDR3 has 17 amino acids. TCRdb independently ran MiXCR on the RT-PCR reads; one entry per CDR3 protein. Here the sample spans approximately 170,000 distinct CDR3 sequences, roughly 12% being singletons. These data were likewise used in another study, on T cells expressing NK-cell markers. As reported in that work: 5'RACE template switching built TCR beta cDNA with unique molecular identifiers. Repertoire data for TCR beta were derived from sorted T cells (CD3+CD56+NKG2C+, CD3+CD56+NKG2C- and CD3+CD56-NKG2C+). Unclear, still, was the HCMV specificity of the expanded NKG2C+ T cell clones.

The chain joins TRBV7-9 to TRBJ2-2; the D is unclear. This clonotype was obtained from a man aged 45-65 years who received an inactivated influenza vaccine. Sequenced here: CD8+ T cells sorted from PBMCs, sampled less than 13 days after vaccination. CDR3 in DNA: TGTGCCAGCAGCTCCCTACTTATCGGACCTAACACCGGGGAGCTGTTTTTT. Translated, it gives CASSSLLIGPNTGELFF.